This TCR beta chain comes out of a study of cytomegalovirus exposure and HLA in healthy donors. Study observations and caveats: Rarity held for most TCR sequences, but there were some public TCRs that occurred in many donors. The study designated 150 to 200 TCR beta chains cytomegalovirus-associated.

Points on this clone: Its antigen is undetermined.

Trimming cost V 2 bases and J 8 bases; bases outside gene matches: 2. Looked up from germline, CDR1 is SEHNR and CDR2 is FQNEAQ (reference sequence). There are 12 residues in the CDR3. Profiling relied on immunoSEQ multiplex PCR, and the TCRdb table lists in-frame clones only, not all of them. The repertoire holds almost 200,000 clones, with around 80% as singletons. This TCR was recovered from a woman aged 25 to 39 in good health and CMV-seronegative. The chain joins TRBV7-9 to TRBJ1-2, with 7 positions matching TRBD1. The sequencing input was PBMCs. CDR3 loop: CASSLTGEGYTF. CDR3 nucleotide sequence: TGTGCCAGCAGCTTAACAGGGGAAGGCTACACCTTC.